These 2 T cell receptor beta chains originate from one sample sequenced in a study of regulatory T cells in long-lasting Graves disease. Time point given: newly diagnosed GD, antithyroid drugs for less than 3 months. The TCR library was made from RNA that had been extracted from PBMCs in TRIzol. Assembly of TCR beta libraries relied on iRepertoire HTBI primers together with Arm-PCR of CDR3 regions. TCRdb processed the multiplex PCR reads anew with MiXCR; each CDR3 protein has one entry. This sample has a few hundred thousand distinct CDR3 sequences, with 15% to 20% found just once. These records were also assigned to another study, of T cells in Graves' hyperthyroidism and ophthalmopathy.

Source: peripheral blood mononuclear cells (PBMCs), taken at new diagnosis, from a patient treated with antithyroid drugs. The receptors shown here come from a man in his forties with Graves disease.

The genes are TRBV7-2 and TRBJ1-4, with D unclear. Germline-derived CDR1 and CDR2 are SGHTA and FQGNSA. Trimming took off 3 bases at V and 0 bases at J, with 8 bases between the two ends. The CDR3 length is 15 residues. CDR3 coding DNA: TGTGCCAGCAGCTTCCAGGTTGCAACTAATGAAAAACTGTTTTTT. The encoded protein is CASSFQVATNEKLFF. Looking up the rest from reference TRBV7-2 and TRBJ1-4 gives the full variable domain: GAGVSQSPSNKVTEKGKDVELRCDPISGHTALYWYRQSLGQGLEFLIYFQGNSAPDKSGLPSDRFSAERTGGSVSTLTIQRTQQEDSAVYLCASSFQVATNEKLFFGSGTQLSVL.

This clonotype was seen repeatedly, ten times or more. The chain recombines TRBV11-2 with TRBJ2-3; D ambiguous. The CDR3 has 12 residues. Trimming stripped 4 bases from V and 7 bases from J, with 9 bases between. CDR1 and CDR2 (germline): SGHAT, FQNNGV. CDR3 loop: CASSSQTYTQYF. The CDR3 DNA is TGTGCCAGCAGCTCCCAGACCTATACGCAGTATTTT.